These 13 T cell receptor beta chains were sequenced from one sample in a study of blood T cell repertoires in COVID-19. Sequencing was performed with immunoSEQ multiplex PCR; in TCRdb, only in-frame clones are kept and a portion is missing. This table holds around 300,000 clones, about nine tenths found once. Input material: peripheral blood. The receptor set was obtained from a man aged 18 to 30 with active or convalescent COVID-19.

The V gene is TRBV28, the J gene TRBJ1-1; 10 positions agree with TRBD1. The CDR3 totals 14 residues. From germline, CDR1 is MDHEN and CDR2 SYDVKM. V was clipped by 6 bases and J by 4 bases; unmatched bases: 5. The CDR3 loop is CASSPWTGGTEAFF. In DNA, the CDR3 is TGTGCCAGCAGCCCCTGGACAGGGGGCACTGAAGCTTTCTTT. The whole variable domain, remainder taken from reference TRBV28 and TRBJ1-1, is DVKVTQSSRYLVKRTGEKVFLECVQDMDHENMFWYRQDPGLGLRLIYFSYDVKMKEKGDIPEGYSVSREKKERFSLILESASTNQTSMYLCASSPWTGGTEAFFGQGTRLTVV.

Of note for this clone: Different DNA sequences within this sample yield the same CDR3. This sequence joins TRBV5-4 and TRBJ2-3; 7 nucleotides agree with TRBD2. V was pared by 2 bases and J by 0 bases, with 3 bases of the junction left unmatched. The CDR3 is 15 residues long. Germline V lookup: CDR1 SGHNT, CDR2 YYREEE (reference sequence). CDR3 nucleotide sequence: TGTGCCAGCAGCTTCCCTAGCGGCAGCACAGATACGCAGTATTTT. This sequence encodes CASSFPSGSTDTQYF.

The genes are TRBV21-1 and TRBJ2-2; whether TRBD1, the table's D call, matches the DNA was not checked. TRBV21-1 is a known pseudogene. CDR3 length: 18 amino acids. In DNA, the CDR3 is TGTGCCAGCAGCAAATCGGTCCGGGGTGGGGGCAACACCGGGGAGCTGTTTTTT. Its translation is CASSKSVRGGGNTGELFF.

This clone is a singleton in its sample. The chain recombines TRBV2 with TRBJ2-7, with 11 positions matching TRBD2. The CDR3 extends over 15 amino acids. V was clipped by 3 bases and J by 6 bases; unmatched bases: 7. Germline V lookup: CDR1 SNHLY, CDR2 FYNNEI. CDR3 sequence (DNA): TGTGCCAGCAGTGACGTCGTAGCGGGGGGGCCCGAGCAGTACTTC. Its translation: CASSDVVAGGPEQYF.

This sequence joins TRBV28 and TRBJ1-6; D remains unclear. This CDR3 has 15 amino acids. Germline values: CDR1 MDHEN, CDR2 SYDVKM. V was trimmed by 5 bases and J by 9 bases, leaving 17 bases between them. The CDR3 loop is CASSPILGDGSPLHF. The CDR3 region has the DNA TGTGCCAGCAGTCCGATCCTCGGGGATGGTTCACCCCTCCACTTT.

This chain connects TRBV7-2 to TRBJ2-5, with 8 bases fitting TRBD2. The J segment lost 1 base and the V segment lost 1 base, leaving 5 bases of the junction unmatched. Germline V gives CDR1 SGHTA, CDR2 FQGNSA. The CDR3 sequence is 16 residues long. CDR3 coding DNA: TGTGCCAGCAGCTTAGGGGCCGGGGGGGGCCAAGAGACCCAGTACTTC. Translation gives CASSLGAGGGQETQYF.

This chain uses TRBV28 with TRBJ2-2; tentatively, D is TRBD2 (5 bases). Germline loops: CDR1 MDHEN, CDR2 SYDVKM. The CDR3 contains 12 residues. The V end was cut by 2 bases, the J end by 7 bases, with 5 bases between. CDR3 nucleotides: TGTGCCAGCAGTTTACGGGGCGGGGAGCTGTTTTTT. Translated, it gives CASSLRGGELFF.

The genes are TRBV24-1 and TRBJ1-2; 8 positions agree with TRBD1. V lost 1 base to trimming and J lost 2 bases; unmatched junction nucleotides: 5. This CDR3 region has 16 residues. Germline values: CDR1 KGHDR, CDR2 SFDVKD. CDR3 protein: CATSDLNRGKNYGYTF. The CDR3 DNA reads TGTGCCACCAGTGATTTAAACAGGGGGAAGAACTATGGCTACACCTTC.

The CDR3 protein is CASSPKGQGILANYGYTF. Written as DNA, the CDR3 is TGTGCCAGCAGTCCCAAGGGACAGGGGATATTAGCTAACTATGGCTACACCTTC. The rearrangement uses TRBV28 and TRBJ1-2; 10 bases align to TRBD1. Trimming at V came to 5 bases and at J to 0 bases, leaving 12 bases not matched to a gene. The length of the CDR3 is 18 residues. Germline V CDR1 and CDR2: MDHEN, SYDVKM.

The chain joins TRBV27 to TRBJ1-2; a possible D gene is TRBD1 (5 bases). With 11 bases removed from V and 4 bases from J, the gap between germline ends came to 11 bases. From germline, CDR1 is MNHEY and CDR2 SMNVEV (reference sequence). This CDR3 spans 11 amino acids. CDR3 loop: CAAGVGYGYTF. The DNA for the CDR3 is TGTGCCGCGGGGGTAGGCTATGGCTACACCTTC.

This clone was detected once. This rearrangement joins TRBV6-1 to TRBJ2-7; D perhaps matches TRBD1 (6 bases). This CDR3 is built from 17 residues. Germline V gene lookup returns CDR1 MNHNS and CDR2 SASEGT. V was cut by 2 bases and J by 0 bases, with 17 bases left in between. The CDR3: CASSERAVGGSSYEQYF. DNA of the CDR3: TGTGCCAGCAGTGAAAGGGCAGTTGGGGGCAGCTCCTACGAGCAGTACTTC.

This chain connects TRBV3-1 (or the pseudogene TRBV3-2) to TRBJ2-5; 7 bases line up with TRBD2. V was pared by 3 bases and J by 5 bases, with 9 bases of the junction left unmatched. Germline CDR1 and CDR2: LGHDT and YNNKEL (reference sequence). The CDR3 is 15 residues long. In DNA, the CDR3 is TGTGCCAGCAGCCACGCCCTAGCGGTGGGGGAGACCCAGTACTTC. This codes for CASSHALAVGETQYF.

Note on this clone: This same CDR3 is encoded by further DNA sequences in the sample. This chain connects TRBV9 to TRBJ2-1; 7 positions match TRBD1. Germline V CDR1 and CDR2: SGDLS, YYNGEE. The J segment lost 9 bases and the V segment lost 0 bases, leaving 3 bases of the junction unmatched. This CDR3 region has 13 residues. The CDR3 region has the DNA TGTGCCAGCAGCGTAGGAGGGGGCGGTGAGCAGTTCTTC. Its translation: CASSVGGGGEQFF.